The entry below gives a single TCR beta chain sequence along with its context. This may arise from a read error, as a much more abundant clone is one base away. Germline loops: CDR1 DFQATT, CDR2 SNEGSKA (reference sequence). CDR3 length: 17 amino acids. From the PCR reads, TCRdb called clonotypes with MiXCR, one entry per CDR3 protein. This sample has more than 85,000 distinct CDR3 sequences; about half occur once, and the top ten carry around 12%. The sample originates from a study of CDR3 diversity in severe acne. The material sequenced was blood. The chain carries TRBV20-1 and TRBJ2-3; 13 bases align to TRBD2. The origin of this receptor is a male donor with acne. The DNA for the CDR3 is TGCAGTGCTAGAGATGTAACTAGCGGGAGGGCCACAGTTACGCAGTATTTT. The encoded protein is CSARDVTSGRATVTQYF.